One sample yielded the 25 T cell receptor beta chains listed below, sequenced in a study of T cell responses to AZD1222 COVID-19 vaccine. TCRdb keeps only in-frame clones here, not all; method: immunoSEQ multiplex PCR. The sample yields around 81,000 clones, 70% to 85% seen once. The sample was peripheral blood, taken on day 0 of AZD1222 vaccination. The receptors shown here come from an adult in good health.

This chain connects TRBV6-5 to TRBJ1-3; D uncertain. The germline V gene encodes CDR1 MNHEY and CDR2 SVGAGI. This CDR3 contains 16 residues. Trimming left V 0 bases short and J 0 bases short, with 9 bases between. In DNA form, the CDR3 reads TGTGCCAGCAGTTACTCGAATCTCCTCTCTGGAAACACCATATATTTT. Translation gives CASSYSNLLSGNTIYF.

This clone was detected only once. CDR3 amino acids: CASSDRVVSYEQYF. In DNA, the CDR3 is TGTGCCAGCAGTGACAGGGTTGTCTCCTACGAGCAGTACTTC. The chain uses TRBV25-1 and TRBJ2-7, with D possibly being TRBD1 (5 bases). CDR1 MGHDK and CDR2 SYGVNS come from the germline V gene. Trimming removed 3 bases from V and 0 bases from J, with 9 bases in between. The CDR3 is 14 residues long.

The V call is TRBV12-3 or TRBV12-4, the J call TRBJ1-1; D is unresolved. V was clipped by 7 bases and J by 1 base, with 10 bases between them. This CDR3 is built from 13 residues. The CDR3: CASTTRRNTEAFF. CDR3 coding DNA: TGTGCCAGCACCACACGACGGAACACTGAAGCTTTCTTT.

V is TRBV5-1 and J is TRBJ2-4, with 8 positions matching TRBD1. V gave up 4 bases and J gave up 2 bases; unmatched junction bases: 11. Germline loops: CDR1 SGHRS, CDR2 YFSETQ. The CDR3 is 17 amino acids. The CDR3 reads CASSAGWDRWTKNIQYF. The DNA for the CDR3 is TGCGCCAGCAGCGCGGGATGGGACAGGTGGACCAAAAACATTCAGTACTTC.

The chain is built from TRBV7-3 and TRBJ2-3; D may correspond to TRBD1 or TRBD2 (5 bases each). The germline V gene has CDR1 SGHTA and CDR2 FQGTGA. V gave up 2 bases and J gave up 1 base, with 19 bases separating them. There are 18 residues in the CDR3. Written as DNA, the CDR3 is TGTGCCAGCAGCTTATTGGGGGTTGGGGGTCGCGGCACAGATACGCAGTATTTT. Protein sequence: CASSLLGVGGRGTDTQYF. The whole variable domain, filled in from reference TRBV7-3 and TRBJ2-3, reads GAGVSQTPSNKVTEKGKYVELRCDPISGHTALYWYRQSLGQGPEFLIYFQGTGAADDSGLPNDRFFAVRPEGSVSTLKIQRTERGDSAVYLCASSLLGVGGRGTDTQYFGPGTRLTVL.

CDR3 nucleotide sequence: TGCGCCAGCAGCCAAGCCGGACTAGACCCCGGGGAGCTGTTTTTT. Translating it yields CASSQAGLDPGELFF. The V and J genes are TRBV4-1 and TRBJ2-2, with 7 nucleotides matching TRBD2. The CDR3 length is 15 residues. The junction had 5 bases not matched to a gene; V was cut back by 1 base and J by 6 bases. Per the germline V gene, CDR1 is MGHRA and CDR2 is YSYEKL.

This chain uses TRBV1 with TRBJ1-5; the table gives TRBD1 as D, unverified against the DNA. TRBV1 is labeled a pseudogene. This CDR3 has 14 amino acids. Here the CDR3 DNA reads TGCACCAGCAGCCAAGATTGCGCAGGGGCACCCCAGCATTTT. Translating it yields CTSSQDCAGAPQHF.

V and J are TRBV19 and TRBJ1-4; D remains unclear. The CDR3 has 14 residues. Trimming took 5 bases from V and 4 from J, leaving 11 bases between them. In germline, CDR1 is LNHDA, CDR2 SQIVND (reference sequence). The CDR3 region is CASSSGGDNEKLFF. The DNA for the CDR3 is TGTGCCAGTAGTTCTGGAGGAGATAATGAAAAACTGTTTTTT.

This clone was seen only a few times. The chain joins TRBV27 to TRBJ1-2; 7 bases are a match to TRBD1. The ends lost 4 bases at V and 1 base at J; junction bases unmatched: 12. The CDR3 sequence is 17 residues long. Germline CDR1 MNHEY, CDR2 SMNVEV (reference sequence). CDR3 residues: CASSSAGGQVVNYGYTF. CDR3 DNA sequence: TGTGCCAGCAGTTCAGCTGGCGGACAGGTCGTTAACTATGGCTACACCTTC.

The rearrangement links TRBV7-8 to TRBJ1-4; the D is unclear. The CDR3 is made up of 14 amino acids. Germline V gene data show CDR1 as SGHVS and CDR2 as FQNEAQ. Trimming stripped 5 bases from V and 4 bases from J, with 11 bases between. CDR3 protein: CASSAGRSNEKLFF. In DNA form, the CDR3 reads TGTGCCAGCAGCGCGGGCCGGAGTAATGAAAAACTGTTTTTT.

The J gene is TRBJ2-7, the V gene TRBV21-1; TRBD2 is the table's D call and was not checked against the DNA. TRBV21-1 is a listed pseudogene. This CDR3 spans 16 amino acids. DNA for the CDR3: TGTGCCAGCAGCAAAGGGGCCGGGACTAGCGTTTACGAGCAGTACTTC. The encoded protein is CASSKGAGTSVYEQYF.

The chain recombines TRBV5-4 with TRBJ2-7; TRBD1 is a possible D gene (5 bases). Trimming removed 0 bases at V and 6 bases at J, with 13 bases between. Germline V CDR1 and CDR2: SGHNT, YYREEE (reference sequence). This CDR3 spans 14 amino acids. CDR3 in amino acids: CASSLDPTGGEQYF. In nucleotides, the CDR3 is TGTGCCAGCAGCTTGGATCCCACAGGCGGCGAGCAGTACTTC.

This chain connects TRBV7-9 to TRBJ1-3; the match to TRBD1 covers 8 bases. CDR1 and CDR2 from the germline V gene are SEHNR and FQNEAQ (reference sequence). The CDR3 extends over 17 amino acids. With V trimmed by 4 bases and J by 2 bases, 10 bases remained unmatched. The CDR3: CASSSTTGVSPGNTIYF. DNA for the CDR3: TGTGCCAGCAGCTCGACGACAGGGGTGAGCCCTGGAAACACCATATATTTT.

The CDR3 protein is CASSYSTLAGYNEQFF. In nucleotides, the CDR3 is TGTGCCAGCAGTTACTCGACGCTAGCGGGGTACAATGAGCAGTTCTTC. The chain has TRBV6-2 or TRBV6-3 and TRBJ2-1, with 9 bases matching TRBD2. Germline CDR1 MNHEY, CDR2 SVGEGT. CDR3 length: 16 amino acids. V lost 0 bases, J lost 4 bases, and 4 bases stayed unmatched.

The chain joins TRBV4-3 to TRBJ1-4; D call uncertain. Germline V lookup: CDR1 LGHNA, CDR2 YSLEER. V was shortened by 1 base and J by 4 bases, with 10 bases between the two germline ends. The CDR3 is 15 amino acids. The CDR3 region has the DNA TGCGCCAGCAGCCAAGGAGGCGGGATTAATGAAAAACTGTTTTTT. Its translation is CASSQGGGINEKLFF.

This chain joins TRBV29-1 and TRBJ1-1, with D hard to call. V lost 4 bases and J 0 bases, leaving 9 bases between the germline ends. CDR3 size: 13 residues. Germline V CDR1 and CDR2: SQVTM, ANQGSEA. The CDR3, as DNA: TGCAGCGTTGCCCTGAAACTGAACACTGAAGCTTTCTTT. It translates to CSVALKLNTEAFF. Based on the CDR3 plus reference TRBV29-1 and TRBJ1-1, the full variable domain is SAVISQKPSRDICQRGTSLTIQCQVDSQVTMMFWYRQQPGQSLTLIATANQGSEATYESGFVIDKFPISRPNLTFSTLTVSNMSPEDSSIYLCSVALKLNTEAFFGQGTRLTVV.

This clone was detected once. This chain uses TRBV3-1 (or the pseudogene TRBV3-2) with TRBJ2-7; no reliable D call. Germline CDR1 reads LGHDT; CDR2 reads YNNKEL (reference sequence). With 0 bases removed from V and 2 bases from J, the gap between germline ends came to 8 bases. The CDR3 length is 14 residues. CDR3 DNA sequence: TGTGCCAGCAGCCAAGATCTAGGGCCCTACGAGCAGTACTTC. Its protein is CASSQDLGPYEQYF.

The chain carries TRBV7-2 and TRBJ1-2; no clear D. Per the germline V gene, CDR1 is SGHTA and CDR2 is FQGNSA. Trimming pared 6 bases from V and 4 bases from J, leaving 15 bases between. This CDR3 has 14 residues. The CDR3 protein is CASSPGSTPYGYTF. As DNA, the CDR3 is TGTGCCAGCAGTCCCGGCTCAACACCCTATGGCTACACCTTC.

The chain joins TRBV7-2 to TRBJ2-2, with 7 positions matching TRBD2. The CDR3 is 16 residues long. V dropped 3 bases and J dropped 5; count of bases not matched to a gene: 9. Germline V gene sequence: CDR1 SGHTA, CDR2 FQGNSA. The CDR3 loop is CASSLGGSRGTGELFF. The CDR3 DNA follows: TGTGCCAGCAGCTTGGGCGGGAGTCGGGGAACCGGGGAGCTGTTTTTT.

The chain links TRBV4-1 to TRBJ2-7, with 16 bases lining up with TRBD2. From germline, CDR1 is MGHRA and CDR2 YSYEKL. V trimming: 5 bases; J trimming: 3 bases; junction bases outside the gene matches: 7. The CDR3 has 17 amino acids. The CDR3 loop reads CASSGTSGRAGDYEQYF. In nucleotides, the CDR3 is TGCGCCAGCAGCGGGACTAGCGGGAGGGCCGGGGACTACGAGCAGTACTTC.

This clone was found once. This chain connects TRBV6-5 to TRBJ1-5, with D possibly being TRBD1 (6 bases). The CDR3 totals 14 residues. The V end was cut by 6 bases, the J end by 1 base, with 10 bases between. Germline V lookup: CDR1 MNHEY, CDR2 SVGAGI. The DNA of the CDR3 is TGTGCCAGCAGCTATGGACAGAGCAATCAGCCCCAGCATTTT. It yields the protein CASSYGQSNQPQHF.

This chain links TRBV18 with TRBJ1-1, with D perhaps TRBD1 (5 bases). This CDR3 has 15 amino acids. CDR1 is KGHSH and CDR2 is LQKENI in the germline V gene. V lost 0 bases to trimming and J lost 4 bases, with 12 bases between them. The chain's CDR3 is CASSPPGPRSTEAFF. The CDR3 DNA reads TGTGCCAGCTCACCACCGGGGCCGCGGAGCACTGAAGCTTTCTTT.

The genes are TRBV18 and TRBJ2-3; TRBD1 or TRBD2 may be the D gene (6 bases each). The V and J ends lost 4 bases and 3 bases respectively, with 23 bases between them. CDR3 length equals 18 residues. Germline loops: CDR1 KGHSH, CDR2 LQKENI. The CDR3 DNA follows: TGTGCCAGCTCACTACCCCTAAGAAGGGGGGCCGAAACAGATACGCAGTATTTT. It encodes CASSLPLRRGAETDTQYF.

The table lists this clone with a count of one. V usage is TRBV13 and J usage is TRBJ2-3; D perhaps matches TRBD1 (6 bases). The CDR3 is 15 residues long. Trimming took 5 bases from V and 3 from J, leaving 15 bases between them. Per the germline V gene, CDR1 is PRHDT and CDR2 is FYEKMQ (reference sequence). The CDR3 loop reads CASSAMGQQTDTQYF. CDR3 nucleotide sequence: TGTGCCAGCAGCGCCATGGGACAACAAACAGATACGCAGTATTTT.

Concerning this clone: The germline gene is not matched at one end of the junction; a read error may be the cause. V and J are TRBV7-7 and TRBJ1-2, with a possible D match to TRBD1 (6 bases). This CDR3 is 12 amino acids long. Germline-derived CDR1 and CDR2 are SSHAT and FNYEAQ (reference sequence). This chain's CDR3 is CASSLGGYGYTF. The CDR3 DNA is TGTGCTAGCAGCTTAGGGGGCTATGGCTACACCTTC. Variable domain in full (rest from reference TRBV7-7 and TRBJ1-2): GAGVSQSPRYKVTKRGQDVTLRCDPISSHATLYWYQQALGQGPEFLTYFNYEAQPDKSGLPSDRFSAERPEGSISTLTIQRTEQRDSAMYRCASSLGGYGYTFGSGTRLTVV.